This passage covers 21 T cell receptor beta chains from one sample sequenced in a study of blood T cell repertoires in COVID-19. Assay: immunoSEQ multiplex PCR; the TCRdb copy retains only in-frame clones and omits some. The table includes a few hundred thousand clones, over 75% detected once. The sequenced material came from PBMCs or T cells enriched from blood (not recorded which). The receptors stem from a man younger than 30 who had recovered from COVID-19.

The chain combines TRBV19 with TRBJ2-7; a weak D match, TRBD1 (6 bases). Trimming left V 1 base short and J 0 bases short, with 7 bases between. Germline lookup yields CDR1 LNHDA and CDR2 SQIVND (reference sequence). CDR3 length: 14 amino acids. CDR3 nucleotides: TGTGCCAGTAGTATAGGGACAGACTCCTACGAGCAGTACTTC. Its translation: CASSIGTDSYEQYF.

The gene calls are TRBV6-5 and TRBJ1-1, with D tentatively TRBD1 (6 bases). Germline V gene lookup returns CDR1 MNHEY and CDR2 SVGAGI. The CDR3 is 15 amino acids. V dropped 7 bases and J dropped 4 bases, with 19 bases sitting between them. The CDR3 DNA follows: TGTGCCAGCACAGTACGGGGGGGCGCTGTCACTGAAGCTTTCTTT. It translates to CASTVRGGAVTEAFF.

The chain employs TRBV10-2 and TRBJ1-5; 9 bases line up with TRBD1. J was trimmed by 5 bases and V by 3 bases; bases with no gene match: 2. The CDR3 runs 14 residues. Germline V CDR1 and CDR2: WSHSY, SAAADI. The CDR3 loop is CASSDGTGYQPQHF. The CDR3 DNA reads as TGCGCCAGCAGTGACGGGACAGGGTATCAGCCCCAGCATTTT.

The V and J genes are TRBV10-3 and TRBJ1-5; 8 bases align to TRBD1. Unmatched junction bases numbered 6, after V lost 0 bases and J lost 5 bases. Germline CDR1 and CDR2: ENHRY and SYGVKD. The CDR3 totals 16 residues. For the CDR3, the DNA is TGTGCCATCAGTGAGTCCGGGCAGGGGGCCGATCAGCCCCAGCATTTT. It codes for CAISESGQGADQPQHF.

This chain joins TRBV19 and TRBJ1-5, with 8 bases fitting TRBD1. With 3 bases clipped from V and 5 bases from J, the junction kept 6 bases outside the gene matches. The CDR3 sequence is 15 residues long. Per the germline V gene, CDR1 is LNHDA and CDR2 is SQIVND (reference sequence). The CDR3 loop is CASSIKGTGYQPQHF. In DNA form, the CDR3 reads TGTGCCAGTAGTATCAAGGGGACAGGATATCAGCCCCAGCATTTT.

This chain connects TRBV7-2 to TRBJ2-7; D call uncertain. Deletions cut 2 bases from V and 3 bases from J, with 11 bases between. The V gene's germline CDR1 is SGHTA and CDR2 FQGNSA. The CDR3 length is 14 residues. DNA for the CDR3: TGTGCCAGCAGCTTATATAGGAGTAACTACGAGCAGTACTTC. Amino acid sequence: CASSLYRSNYEQYF.

The V call is TRBV19, the J call TRBJ1-4, with D perhaps TRBD1 (5 bases). V lost 3 bases and J lost 7, with 12 bases in between. The CDR3 loop spans 14 amino acids. Germline CDR1 reads LNHDA; CDR2 reads SQIVND (reference sequence). CDR3 coding DNA: TGTGCCAGTAGTATGAAAAGGGGCGGTGAAAAACTGTTTTTT. Encoded protein: CASSMKRGGEKLFF. Looking up the rest from reference TRBV19 and TRBJ1-4 gives the full variable domain: DGGITQSPKYLFRKEGQNVTLSCEQNLNHDAMYWYRQDPGQGLRLIYYSQIVNDFQKGDIAEGYSVSREKKESFPLTVTSAQKNPTAFYLCASSMKRGGEKLFFGSGTQLSVL.

Only one count was recorded for this clone. The J gene is TRBJ1-2, the V gene TRBV4-3; D is undetermined. The CDR3 runs to 13 residues. The germline CDR1 and CDR2 sequences are LGHNA and YSLEER. The ends were cut back, 0 bases at V and 8 bases at J, with 10 bases in the middle. The DNA for the CDR3 is TGCGCCAGCAGCCAAGATCCGGGGTCCGGCTACACCTTC. It specifies CASSQDPGSGYTF.

Comments on this clone: This same CDR3 is encoded by further DNA sequences in the sample. The chain has TRBV18 and TRBJ1-4, with TRBD1 matching 9 bases. The CDR3 covers 15 residues. CDR1 is KGHSH and CDR2 is LQKENI in the germline V gene. J gave up 5 bases and V 3 bases, and 4 bases lay outside the gene matches. In nucleotides, the CDR3 is TGTGCCAGCTCACCGCCGGGACAGGGAAATGAAAAACTGTTTTTT. Its translation: CASSPPGQGNEKLFF. Filled out from reference TRBV18 and TRBJ1-4, the complete variable domain reads NAGVMQNPRHLVRRRGQEARLRCSPMKGHSHVYWYRQLPEEGLKFMVYLQKENIIDESGMPKERFSAEFPKEGPSILRIQQVVRGDSAAYFCASSPPGQGNEKLFFGSGTQLSVL.

The chain employs TRBV6-5 and TRBJ2-7, with a tentative D call TRBD2 (5 bases). This CDR3 is 14 amino acids long. Trimming pared 6 bases from V and 0 bases from J, leaving 12 bases between. CDR1 and CDR2 (germline): MNHEY, SVGAGI. CDR3 nucleotides: TGTGCCAGCAGACTAGACCAGAGCTCCTACGAGCAGTACTTC. Translated: CASRLDQSSYEQYF.

The chain carries TRBV5-4 and TRBJ2-1; 12 nucleotides align to TRBD2. Germline loops: CDR1 SGHNT, CDR2 YYREEE (reference sequence). Unmatched junction bases numbered 4, after V lost 10 bases and J lost 8 bases. The CDR3 length is 12 residues. The CDR3 protein is CAASGGADEQFF. The DNA for the CDR3 is TGTGCCGCTAGCGGGGGGGCGGATGAGCAGTTCTTC.

The rearrangement links TRBV5-1 to TRBJ2-6, with 8 bases identical to TRBD1. Germline loops: CDR1 SGHRS, CDR2 YFSETQ. J was trimmed by 1 base and V by 4 bases; bases with no gene match: 4. The CDR3 is 16 amino acids. The CDR3 spells CASSQGAGSGANVLTF. In DNA form, the CDR3 reads TGCGCCAGCAGCCAGGGGGCAGGGTCTGGGGCCAACGTCCTGACTTTC. Using reference TRBV5-1 and TRBJ2-6 for the parts outside the CDR3, the full variable domain is KAGVTQTPRYLIKTRGQQVTLSCSPISGHRSVSWYQQTPGQGLQFLFEYFSETQRNKGNFPGRFSGRQFSNSRSEMNVSTLELGDSALYLCASSQGAGSGANVLTFGAGSRLTVL.

This clone appeared a single time. The V and J genes are TRBV18 and TRBJ2-7, with a tentative D call TRBD2 (6 bases). Trimming stripped 8 bases from V and 1 base from J, with 15 bases between. Looked up from germline, CDR1 is KGHSH and CDR2 is LQKENI. The CDR3 has 14 amino acids. CDR3 region: CASTRSSGSYEQYF. DNA of the CDR3: TGTGCCAGCACTAGAAGTAGCGGTTCCTACGAGCAGTACTTC. Complete variable domain (other parts from reference TRBV18 and TRBJ2-7): NAGVMQNPRHLVRRRGQEARLRCSPMKGHSHVYWYRQLPEEGLKFMVYLQKENIIDESGMPKERFSAEFPKEGPSILRIQQVVRGDSAAYFCASTRSSGSYEQYFGPGTRLTVT.

CDR3 bases: TGTGCTAGTGGTTTGGGCCTAGGAGGGCAGCCCCAGCATTTT. It translates to CASGLGLGGQPQHF. The gene calls are TRBV12-5 and TRBJ1-5; D not resolved. The length of the CDR3 is 14 residues. V was cut by 1 base and J by 7 bases, with 11 bases left in between. The germline gives CDR1 LGHNT, CDR2 FRNRAP.

This chain connects TRBV27 to TRBJ2-7; TRBD1 might be the D (6 bases). The CDR3 consists of 11 residues. CDR1 is MNHEY and CDR2 is SMNVEV in the germline V gene (reference sequence). V was clipped by 10 bases and J by 4 bases, with 11 bases between them. The CDR3 loop is CATSDRYEQYF. The CDR3 DNA reads TGTGCCACTTCAGACAGGTACGAGCAGTACTTC.

Turning to this clone: The same CDR3 arises from other DNA sequences in this sample as well. This rearrangement joins TRBV9 to TRBJ1-2, with TRBD1 identical over 9 bases. The junction had 2 bases not matched to a gene; V was cut back by 3 bases and J by 2 bases. CDR1 and CDR2 (germline): SGDLS, YYNGEE. The CDR3 is 14 amino acids. The CDR3 DNA follows: TGTGCCAGCAGCGCCGGACAGGGGAACTATGGCTACACCTTC. Encoded protein: CASSAGQGNYGYTF. The full variable domain, completed using reference TRBV9 and TRBJ1-2, is DSGVTQTPKHLITATGQRVTLRCSPRSGDLSVYWYQQSLDQGLQFLIQYYNGEERAKGNILERFSAQQFPDLHSELNLSSLELGDSALYFCASSAGQGNYGYTFGSGTRLTVV.

The CDR3 loop reads CASSPQPGGYNEQFF. CDR3 nucleotide sequence: TGTGCCAGCTCACCACAACCGGGAGGGTACAATGAGCAGTTCTTC. V gene TRBV18 combines with J gene TRBJ2-1, with 8 bases fitting TRBD2. Germline V gives CDR1 KGHSH, CDR2 LQKENI. The CDR3 has 15 amino acids. The J segment lost 4 bases and the V segment lost 1 base, leaving 3 bases of the junction unmatched.

This chain joins TRBV5-4 and TRBJ1-2, with unresolved D. In germline, CDR1 is SGHNT, CDR2 YYREEE (reference sequence). The CDR3 spans 14 residues. The V end was cut by 4 bases, the J end by 3 bases, with 13 bases between. The CDR3, as DNA: TGTGCCAGCAGCACCGGGGTAACGGACTATGGCTACACCTTC. Its translation: CASSTGVTDYGYTF.

The chain is built from TRBV5-4 and TRBJ2-7; TRBD1 matches at 10 bases. Germline values: CDR1 SGHNT, CDR2 YYREEE (reference sequence). V shed 3 bases and J 1 base; nucleotides not matched to a gene: 4. The CDR3 loop spans 15 amino acids. In nucleotides, the CDR3 is TGTGCCAGCAGCTACGACAGGGGGCTGTCCTACGAGCAGTACTTC. As protein: CASSYDRGLSYEQYF.

CDR3 amino acids: CASSQNSGTYTGELFF. CDR3 nucleotide sequence: TGTGCCAGCAGCCAAAATAGCGGGACTTACACCGGGGAGCTGTTTTTT. The chain links TRBV3-1 (or the pseudogene TRBV3-2) to TRBJ2-2; 8 positions match TRBD2. The germline CDR1 and CDR2 sequences are LGHDT and YNNKEL (reference sequence). J was trimmed by 3 bases and V by 2 bases; bases with no gene match: 5. The CDR3 consists of 16 residues.

The chain joins TRBV5-1 to TRBJ1-4; D unclear. Germline lookup yields CDR1 SGHRS and CDR2 YFSETQ. CDR3 length equals 14 residues. The V gene lost 0 bases and the J gene lost 4 bases, with 7 bases spanning the gap. CDR3 coding DNA: TGCGCCAGCAGCTTGGACACCCTTAATGAAAAACTGTTTTTT. Translation gives CASSLDTLNEKLFF.